A selection of T cell receptor beta chains follows, all from one sample in a study of T-cell memory formation after mild COVID-19. TCRdb reanalysed the 5' RACE reads using MiXCR and keeps one entry per CDR3 protein. The profile shows over 120,000 distinct CDR3 sequences, about 19% of them singletons. Sequenced input: PBMCs or a T cell subset sorted from them (not recorded which). All receptors derive from an adult woman who had mild COVID-19 (a few samples of this study predate the infection). Cell type and time point are not known. CDR3s include the opening cysteine and the closing phenylalanine or tryptophan. The order of the fields is D gene, clone size, V gene, J gene, CDR3 protein, CDR3 DNA. A D gene is named only where the DNA matches it firmly. Clone size appears in some rows only: once, few, many, or a class for an expanded clone.

d_call: .
clone_size: .
v_call: TRBV30
j_call: TRBJ2-3
cdr3_aa: CAWSWDPVTDTQYF
cdr3_nt: TGTGCCTGGAGTTGGGACCCGGTAACAGATACGCAGTATTTT

d_call: .
clone_size: .
v_call: TRBV21-1
j_call: TRBJ2-3
cdr3_aa: CASCNPGSMDTSTDTQYF
cdr3_nt: TGTGCCAGCTGCAACCCGGGTTCGATGGATACTAGCACAGATACGCAGTATTTT

d_call: TRBD1
clone_size: .
v_call: TRBV2
j_call: TRBJ1-1
cdr3_aa: CASSGQGAGTEAFF
cdr3_nt: TGTGCCAGCAGTGGTCAGGGGGCTGGCACTGAAGCTTTCTTT

d_call: TRBD2
clone_size: few
v_call: TRBV5-1
j_call: TRBJ2-1
cdr3_aa: CASSLDLAGDNEQFF
cdr3_nt: TGCGCCAGCAGCTTGGATCTAGCGGGGGACAATGAGCAGTTCTTC

d_call: TRBD2
clone_size: .
v_call: TRBV12-3/TRBV12-4
j_call: TRBJ2-1
cdr3_aa: CASRNERGGSNEQFF
cdr3_nt: TGTGCCAGCAGAAACGAGCGGGGGGGAAGCAATGAGCAGTTCTTC

d_call: .
clone_size: few
v_call: TRBV7-9
j_call: TRBJ1-6
cdr3_aa: CASSLGGPYNSPLHF
cdr3_nt: TGTGCCAGCAGCTTAGGCGGACCATATAATTCACCCCTCCACTTT

d_call: .
clone_size: few
v_call: TRBV7-9
j_call: TRBJ2-1
cdr3_aa: CASSFNNEQFF
cdr3_nt: TGTGCCAGCAGCTTTAACAATGAGCAGTTCTTC

d_call: TRBD1
clone_size: .
v_call: TRBV5-6
j_call: TRBJ1-1
cdr3_aa: CASSDPGQGRTEAFF
cdr3_nt: TGTGCCAGCAGCGACCCGGGACAGGGGAGAACTGAAGCTTTCTTT

d_call: TRBD2
clone_size: few
v_call: TRBV20-1
j_call: TRBJ2-5
cdr3_aa: CSAIRLAGGETQYF
cdr3_nt: TGCAGTGCTATACGACTAGCGGGAGGGGAGACCCAGTACTTC

d_call: .
clone_size: few
v_call: TRBV20-1
j_call: TRBJ2-2
cdr3_aa: CSAPWGATGELFF
cdr3_nt: TGCAGTGCCCCTTGGGGGGCTACCGGGGAGCTGTTTTTT

d_call: .
clone_size: .
v_call: TRBV7-2
j_call: TRBJ2-1
cdr3_aa: CASSLRGQGRYNEQFF
cdr3_nt: TGTGCCAGCAGCTTAAGAGGGCAGGGTAGGTACAATGAGCAGTTCTTC

d_call: TRBD2
clone_size: few
v_call: TRBV6-6
j_call: TRBJ2-3
cdr3_aa: CASSYGTSGLGDTQYF
cdr3_nt: TGTGCCAGCAGTTACGGGACTAGCGGCTTAGGAGATACGCAGTATTTT

d_call: .
clone_size: .
v_call: TRBV18
j_call: TRBJ1-5
cdr3_aa: CASSPLPPRGGWPQHF
cdr3_nt: TGTGCCAGCTCACCGCTTCCGCCAAGGGGAGGGTGGCCCCAGCATTTT

d_call: TRBD1
clone_size: few
v_call: TRBV7-3
j_call: TRBJ2-1
cdr3_aa: CASSYRGSASYNEQFF
cdr3_nt: TGTGCCAGCAGCTACAGGGGCTCGGCCTCCTACAATGAGCAGTTCTTC

d_call: .
clone_size: .
v_call: TRBV5-1
j_call: TRBJ1-1
cdr3_aa: CASSLERGRGTEAFF
cdr3_nt: TGCGCCAGCAGCTTGGAGCGGGGGCGAGGCACTGAAGCTTTCTTT

d_call: TRBD2
clone_size: .
v_call: TRBV5-1
j_call: TRBJ2-3
cdr3_aa: CASRVLGRADTQYF
cdr3_nt: TGCGCCAGCAGGGTCCTCGGGAGGGCAGATACGCAGTATTTT

d_call: TRBD1
clone_size: once
v_call: TRBV7-2
j_call: TRBJ1-1
cdr3_aa: CASSLAPYRDRGPEAFF
cdr3_nt: TGTGCCAGCAGCTTAGCGCCCTACCGGGACAGGGGGCCTGAAGCTTTCTTT

d_call: TRBD1
clone_size: .
v_call: TRBV4-3
j_call: TRBJ2-5
cdr3_aa: CASSQDAGGWETQYF
cdr3_nt: TGCGCCAGCAGCCAAGACGCAGGGGGCTGGGAGACCCAGTACTTC

d_call: .
clone_size: .
v_call: TRBV20-1
j_call: TRBJ2-1
cdr3_aa: CSSKGNEQFF
cdr3_nt: TGCAGTTCTAAGGGGAATGAGCAGTTCTTC

d_call: TRBD2
clone_size: few
v_call: TRBV19
j_call: TRBJ2-1
cdr3_aa: CASSIVGGASGPHNEQFF
cdr3_nt: TGTGCCAGTAGTATAGTCGGGGGGGCCTCGGGTCCGCACAATGAGCAGTTCTTC

d_call: .
clone_size: .
v_call: TRBV7-2
j_call: TRBJ2-2
cdr3_aa: CASSLGSVNTGELFF
cdr3_nt: TGTGCCAGCAGCTTAGGTTCGGTGAACACCGGGGAGCTGTTTTTT

d_call: TRBD2
clone_size: .
v_call: TRBV24-1
j_call: TRBJ2-1
cdr3_aa: CATSDLTSGSYNEQFF
cdr3_nt: TGTGCCACCAGTGATTTGACTAGCGGGTCCTACAATGAGCAGTTCTTC

d_call: TRBD1
clone_size: many
v_call: TRBV29-1
j_call: TRBJ2-1
cdr3_aa: CSVEPLDRGLNEQFF
cdr3_nt: TGCAGCGTTGAACCGCTCGACAGGGGGCTAAATGAGCAGTTCTTC

d_call: .
clone_size: few
v_call: TRBV7-9
j_call: TRBJ1-1
cdr3_aa: CASSFMGENTEAFF
cdr3_nt: TGTGCCAGCAGCTTCATGGGGGAGAACACTGAAGCTTTCTTT

d_call: .
clone_size: many
v_call: TRBV5-1
j_call: TRBJ2-3
cdr3_aa: CASSLVDTQYF
cdr3_nt: TGCGCCAGCAGCTTGGTAGATACGCAGTATTTT

d_call: TRBD1
clone_size: few
v_call: TRBV3-1
j_call: TRBJ2-7
cdr3_aa: CASSWDREQYF
cdr3_nt: TGTGCCAGCAGCTGGGACAGGGAGCAGTACTTC

d_call: .
clone_size: few
v_call: TRBV5-1
j_call: TRBJ2-1
cdr3_aa: CASSLGSGTTYNEQFF
cdr3_nt: TGCGCCAGCAGCTTGGGGAGCGGGACAACCTACAATGAGCAGTTCTTC

d_call: .
clone_size: .
v_call: TRBV5-8
j_call: TRBJ1-1
cdr3_aa: CASRPRTGTEAFF
cdr3_nt: TGTGCCAGCAGACCCCGAACAGGGACTGAAGCTTTCTTT

d_call: TRBD1
clone_size: .
v_call: TRBV9
j_call: TRBJ2-1
cdr3_aa: CASSVSPDRASQSEQFF
cdr3_nt: TGTGCCAGCAGCGTAAGTCCCGACAGGGCGTCTCAAAGTGAGCAGTTCTTC

d_call: .
clone_size: .
v_call: TRBV29-1
j_call: TRBJ1-5
cdr3_aa: CSVVLQGWSNQPQHF
cdr3_nt: TGCAGCGTGGTCTTGCAGGGGTGGAGCAATCAGCCCCAGCATTTT

d_call: TRBD2
clone_size: .
v_call: TRBV18
j_call: TRBJ2-5
cdr3_aa: CASSPGLGLQETQYF
cdr3_nt: TGTGCCAGCTCTCCCGGACTAGGCTTACAAGAGACCCAGTACTTC

d_call: .
clone_size: few
v_call: TRBV7-9
j_call: TRBJ1-4
cdr3_aa: CASSYYSGSNEKLFF
cdr3_nt: TGTGCCAGCAGCTACTATTCAGGCAGTAATGAAAAACTGTTTTTT

d_call: TRBD2
clone_size: .
v_call: TRBV7-9
j_call: TRBJ2-3
cdr3_aa: CASSRGLAGGIDTQYF
cdr3_nt: TGTGCCAGCAGTCGCGGACTAGCGGGAGGGATTGATACGCAGTATTTT

d_call: .
clone_size: .
v_call: TRBV12-3/TRBV12-4
j_call: TRBJ2-5
cdr3_aa: CASSFGNQETQYF
cdr3_nt: TGTGCCAGCAGTTTTGGGAACCAAGAGACCCAGTACTTC

d_call: .
clone_size: once
v_call: TRBV2
j_call: TRBJ2-5
cdr3_aa: CASSEDRGEVETQYF
cdr3_nt: TGTGCCAGCAGTGAGGACCGGGGAGAGGTAGAGACCCAGTACTTC

d_call: .
clone_size: .
v_call: TRBV7-9
j_call: TRBJ2-2
cdr3_aa: CASSISGELFF
cdr3_nt: TGTGCCAGCAGTATATCCGGGGAGCTGTTTTTT

d_call: TRBD2
clone_size: .
v_call: TRBV7-2
j_call: TRBJ2-5
cdr3_aa: CASSPGTSRETQYF
cdr3_nt: TGTGCCAGCAGTCCCGGGACTAGTCGGGAGACCCAGTACTTC

d_call: TRBD2
clone_size: .
v_call: TRBV6-5
j_call: TRBJ2-7
cdr3_aa: CASSYGLGLAGAGEQYF
cdr3_nt: TGTGCCAGCAGTTACGGATTAGGACTAGCGGGAGCGGGGGAGCAGTACTTC

d_call: .
clone_size: few
v_call: TRBV7-3
j_call: TRBJ2-2
cdr3_aa: CASSLNPAGELFF
cdr3_nt: TGTGCCAGCAGCTTAAACCCCGCCGGGGAGCTGTTTTTT